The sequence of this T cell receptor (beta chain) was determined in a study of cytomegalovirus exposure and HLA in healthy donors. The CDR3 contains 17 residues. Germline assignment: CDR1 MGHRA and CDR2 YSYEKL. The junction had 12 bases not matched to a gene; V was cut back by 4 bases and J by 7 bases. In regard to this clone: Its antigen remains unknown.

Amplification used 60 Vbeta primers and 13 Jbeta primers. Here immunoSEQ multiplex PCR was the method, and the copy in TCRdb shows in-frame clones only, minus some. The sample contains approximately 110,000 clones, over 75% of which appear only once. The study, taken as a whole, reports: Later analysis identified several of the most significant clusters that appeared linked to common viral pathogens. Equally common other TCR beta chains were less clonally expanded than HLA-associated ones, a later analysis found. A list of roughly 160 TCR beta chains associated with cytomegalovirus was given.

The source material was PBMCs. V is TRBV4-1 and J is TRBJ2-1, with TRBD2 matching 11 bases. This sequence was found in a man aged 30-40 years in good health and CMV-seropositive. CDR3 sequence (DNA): TGCGCCAGCAGCCGCGGGGGACTAGCGGTTCTAGGGAATGAGCAGTTCTTC. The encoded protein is CASSRGGLAVLGNEQFF.